These 24 T cell receptor beta chains came from one sample sequenced in a study of blood T cell repertoires in COVID-19. Sequenced by immunoSEQ multiplex PCR; TCRdb stores in-frame clones only, minus some. The sample lists about 190,000 clones, approximately 90% seen once, with approximately 2.9% in the top ten. The specimen sequenced was peripheral blood. The source of these receptors is a young woman with active or convalescent COVID-19.

This chain connects TRBV2 to TRBJ1-4, with D possibly matching TRBD1 (5 bases). Trimming left V 8 bases short and J 8 bases short, with 12 bases between. The length of the CDR3 is 12 residues. CDR1 is SNHLY, CDR2 FYNNEI, per germline. This CDR3 reads CASGRVGEKLFF. CDR3 sequence (DNA): TGTGCCAGCGGCAGGGTCGGGGAAAAACTGTTTTTT.

The gene calls are TRBV7-9 and TRBJ2-7; 7 bases fit TRBD1. CDR3 length: 13 residues. With 4 bases clipped from V and 4 bases from J, the junction kept 4 bases outside the gene matches. Germline V gene sequence: CDR1 SEHNR, CDR2 FQNEAQ (reference sequence). CDR3 residues: CASSSVQGYEQYF. CDR3 coding DNA: TGTGCCAGCAGCTCCGTACAGGGGTACGAGCAGTACTTC.

The CDR3 is CASGLAGGTQYF. In DNA, the CDR3 is TGTGCTAGTGGTTTGGCGGGGGGGACCCAGTACTTC. This rearrangement joins TRBV12-5 to TRBJ2-5, with 7 nucleotides matching TRBD2. After removal of 1 base from V and 7 bases from J, the junction contained 0 bases not matched to a gene. CDR3 length: 12 residues. The V gene's germline CDR1 is LGHNT and CDR2 FRNRAP.

The chain carries TRBV3-1 (or the pseudogene TRBV3-2) and TRBJ2-3; 7 nucleotides align to TRBD2. Per the germline V gene, CDR1 is LGHDT and CDR2 is YNNKEL (reference sequence). V lost 3 bases, J lost 9 bases, and 3 bases stayed unmatched. The CDR3 runs 12 residues. The CDR3 DNA reads TGTGCCAGCAGCCAGGTGGGGGGGACGCAGTATTTT. Its protein is CASSQVGGTQYF.

The chain combines TRBV19 with TRBJ1-5; 10 nucleotides line up with TRBD1. The V gene end was trimmed by 1 base and the J gene end by 2 bases; junction bases not matched to a gene: 8. This CDR3 comprises 18 residues. Looked up from germline, CDR1 is LNHDA and CDR2 is SQIVND (reference sequence). The chain's CDR3 is CASSIGRDRGVGNQPQHF. CDR3 DNA: TGTGCCAGTAGTATAGGCCGGGACAGGGGAGTCGGCAATCAGCCCCAGCATTTT.

The chain joins TRBV7-9 to TRBJ2-3; D might be TRBD1 (5 bases). Germline assignment: CDR1 SEHNR and CDR2 FQNEAQ (reference sequence). Trimming left V 3 bases short and J 3 bases short, with 19 bases between. CDR3 length equals 17 residues. CDR3 DNA sequence: TGTGCCAGCAGCTTCCACCGACAGCCCCGAGGTACAGATACGCAGTATTTT. It encodes CASSFHRQPRGTDTQYF.

This rearrangement joins TRBV11-2 to TRBJ1-2; the match to TRBD1 covers 11 bases. With V trimmed by 4 bases and J by 5 bases, 18 bases remained unmatched. Germline V gene data show CDR1 as SGHAT and CDR2 as FQNNGV. There are 19 residues in the CDR3. The DNA for the CDR3 is TGTGCCAGCAGCTACCAACCCTGGACAGGGGGCGCGTTCCGTTATGGCTACACCTTC. Protein product: CASSYQPWTGGAFRYGYTF. Full variable domain (outside the CDR3, taken from reference TRBV11-2 and TRBJ1-2): EAGVAQSPRYKIIEKRQSVAFWCNPISGHATLYWYQQILGQGPKLLIQFQNNGVVDDSQLPKDRFSAERLKGVDSTLKIQPAKLEDSAVYLCASSYQPWTGGAFRYGYTFGSGTRLTVV.

This sequence joins TRBV28 and TRBJ2-7; D is possibly TRBD1 (6 bases). This CDR3 contains 17 residues. The V gene's germline CDR1 is MDHEN and CDR2 SYDVKM. V lost 3 bases and J 3 bases, leaving 21 bases between the germline ends. CDR3 region: CASSLGRSGDVIYEQYF. CDR3 sequence (DNA): TGTGCCAGCAGTTTGGGTAGATCAGGGGATGTGATCTACGAGCAGTACTTC.

J is TRBJ2-5 and V is TRBV6-5, with D unresolved. Germline V lookup: CDR1 MNHEY, CDR2 SVGAGI. V was clipped by 6 bases and J by 0 bases, with 5 bases between them. The length of the CDR3 is 12 residues. The CDR3 loop reads CASSPYQETQYF. DNA of the CDR3: TGTGCCAGCAGCCCGTACCAAGAGACCCAGTACTTC.

The chain joins TRBV4-1 to TRBJ1-3; D gene ambiguous. The germline V and J ends were trimmed by 2 bases and 2 bases, with 13 bases remaining between them. This CDR3 region has 16 residues. CDR1 and CDR2 from the germline V gene are MGHRA and YSYEKL. CDR3 residues: CASSQQFTATGNTIYF. The CDR3 region has the DNA TGCGCCAGCAGCCAACAATTCACAGCCACTGGAAACACCATATATTTT.

This clone came up once. The chain carries TRBV11-3 and TRBJ2-7; TRBD1 is a possible D gene (6 bases). The CDR3 has 14 residues. CDR1 and CDR2 (germline): SGHNT, YENEEA. V was shortened by 3 bases and J by 6 bases, with 15 bases between the two germline ends. The CDR3 region has the DNA TGTGCCAGCAGCTTGTTCCAGGGGAACGTCGAGCAGTACTTC. This encodes CASSLFQGNVEQYF.

The chain is built from TRBV2 and TRBJ2-4; TRBD1 matches at 8 bases. The CDR3 length is 14 residues. V was clipped by 1 base and J by 7 bases; unmatched bases: 3. Germline-derived CDR1 and CDR2 are SNHLY and FYNNEI. The CDR3 DNA sequence: TGTGCCAGCAGTGAAGACCGACAGGGGAACATTCAGTACTTC. Its protein product is CASSEDRQGNIQYF.

This clone was counted once. The rearrangement links TRBV5-3 to TRBJ2-1, with TRBD2 identical over 8 bases. TRBV5-3 is treated as an ORF (open reading frame) with a function not yet certain. The CDR3 contains 19 residues. V shed 4 bases, J shed 0 bases, and the junction held 15 bases outside the gene matches. The CDR3 DNA sequence: TGTGCCAGAAGCCCACCCGGGACTAGACAGTTGAGCTCCTACAATGAGCAGTTCTTC. Protein sequence: CARSPPGTRQLSSYNEQFF.

This clone appeared a single time. The chain links TRBV4-2 to TRBJ2-2, with no clear D. Germline V gene sequence: CDR1 LGHNA, CDR2 YNFKEQ. Trimming took off 0 bases at V and 7 bases at J, with 15 bases between the two ends. The CDR3 covers 16 residues. The CDR3 sequence is CASSQDPSGLGGELFF. The CDR3 nucleotides are TGTGCCAGCAGCCAAGATCCATCGGGTCTTGGCGGGGAGCTGTTTTTT.

V is TRBV6-5 and J is TRBJ2-2; 8 bases map to TRBD2. Germline V gene data show CDR1 as MNHEY and CDR2 as SVGAGI. The V gene end was trimmed by 8 bases and the J gene end by 4 bases; junction bases not matched to a gene: 9. CDR3 size: 15 residues. CDR3 residues: CASCSQAGGTGELFF. CDR3 sequence (DNA): TGTGCCAGCTGTTCCCAGGCGGGAGGCACCGGGGAGCTGTTTTTT.

This clone was detected only once. The genes are TRBV9 and TRBJ1-1; no clear D. Germline V CDR1 and CDR2: SGDLS, YYNGEE. This CDR3 is built from 13 residues. Trimming removed 0 bases from V and 7 bases from J, with 10 bases in between. The CDR3 nucleotides read TGTGCCAGCAGCGTAGGGGGAGGAGGTGAAGCTTTCTTT. Translating it yields CASSVGGGGEAFF.

The gene calls are TRBV7-6 and TRBJ2-1; TRBD2 matches at 9 bases. The trim removed 2 bases at V and 3 bases at J, leaving 5 bases unmatched. This CDR3 has 16 amino acids. Germline V gives CDR1 SGHVS, CDR2 FNYEAQ. The DNA for the CDR3 is TGTGCCAGCAGCTTATATTCTAGCGGGGACTACAATGAGCAGTTCTTC. Translation gives CASSLYSSGDYNEQFF.

The rearrangement uses TRBV28 and TRBJ1-2, with 7 bases matching TRBD1. Losses at the gene ends were 2 bases for V and 2 bases for J; bases not matched to a gene: 2. CDR1 MDHEN and CDR2 SYDVKM come from the germline V gene. The CDR3 totals 14 residues. The CDR3 region is CASSLPQGNYGYTF. DNA of the CDR3: TGTGCCAGCAGTTTACCACAGGGGAACTATGGCTACACCTTC.

The chain employs TRBV27 and TRBJ2-3; no definite D call. V lost 0 bases to trimming and J lost 2 bases, with 6 bases between them. The CDR3 is made up of 14 amino acids. Looked up from germline, CDR1 is MNHEY and CDR2 is SMNVEV (reference sequence). This CDR3 reads CASSLSAPTDTQYF. Written as DNA, the CDR3 is TGTGCCAGCAGTTTATCGGCACCCACAGATACGCAGTATTTT.

This clone was seen just once. This sequence joins TRBV27 and TRBJ2-3, with 7 nucleotides matching TRBD1. The CDR3 totals 14 residues. J gave up 3 bases and V 0 bases, and 0 bases lay outside the gene matches. Germline loops: CDR1 MNHEY, CDR2 SMNVEV (reference sequence). In DNA, the CDR3 is TGTGCCAGCAGTTTATCGACAGGGACAGATACGCAGTATTTT. Amino acids: CASSLSTGTDTQYF.

This clone was found a few times. This chain links TRBV27 with TRBJ2-1, with TRBD1 identical over 9 bases. The CDR3 loop spans 14 amino acids. V shed 8 bases and J 8 bases; nucleotides not matched to a gene: 10. Germline V gives CDR1 MNHEY, CDR2 SMNVEV (reference sequence). CDR3 sequence (DNA): TGTGCCAGCCGACCGGGACAGGGTTCGGATGAGCAGTTCTTC. This sequence encodes CASRPGQGSDEQFF.

V and J are TRBV18 and TRBJ1-1, with 8 bases lining up with TRBD1. The CDR3 extends over 14 amino acids. CDR1 KGHSH and CDR2 LQKENI come from the germline V gene. V trimming: 3 bases; J trimming: 1 base; junction bases outside the gene matches: 1. This CDR3 is CASSPGQENTEAFF. In DNA form, the CDR3 reads TGTGCCAGCTCACCGGGACAGGAGAACACTGAAGCTTTCTTT.

The chain is built from TRBV2 and TRBJ1-5, with D tentatively TRBD1 (6 bases). The length of the CDR3 is 15 residues. Germline CDR1 is SNHLY and CDR2 is FYNNEI. V lost 4 bases and J 3 bases, leaving 13 bases between the germline ends. The CDR3 loop is CASSVTGTPNQPQHF. The CDR3 nucleotides read TGTGCCAGCAGTGTTACCGGGACACCCAATCAGCCCCAGCATTTT. Based on the CDR3 plus reference TRBV2 and TRBJ1-5, the full variable domain is EPEVTQTPSHQVTQMGQEVILRCVPISNHLYFYWYRQILGQKVEFLVSFYNNEISEKSEIFDDQFSVERPDGSNFTLKIRSTKLEDSAMYFCASSVTGTPNQPQHFGDGTRLSIL.

The rearrangement joins TRBV18 to TRBJ2-5; TRBD2 matches 12 bases. Germline-derived CDR1 and CDR2 are KGHSH and LQKENI. This CDR3 comprises 16 residues. V was pared by 0 bases and J by 1 base, with 0 bases of the junction left unmatched. The DNA of the CDR3 is TGTGCCAGCTCACCACCGACTAGCGGGGGCCAAGAGACCCAGTACTTC. The encoded protein is CASSPPTSGGQETQYF.